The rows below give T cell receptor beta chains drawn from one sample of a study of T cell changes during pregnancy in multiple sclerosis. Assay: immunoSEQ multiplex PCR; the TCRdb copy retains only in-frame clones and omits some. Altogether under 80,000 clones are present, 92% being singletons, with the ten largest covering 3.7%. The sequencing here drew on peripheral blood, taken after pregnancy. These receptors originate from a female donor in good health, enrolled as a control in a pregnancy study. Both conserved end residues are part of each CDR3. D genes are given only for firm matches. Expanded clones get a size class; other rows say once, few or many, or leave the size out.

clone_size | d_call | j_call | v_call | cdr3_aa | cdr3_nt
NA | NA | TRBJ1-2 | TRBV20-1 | CSARRDYGYTF | TGCAGTGCCCGACGGGACTATGGCTACACCTTC
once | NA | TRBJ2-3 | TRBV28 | CASSLSLLDTQYF | TGTGCCAGCAGTTTAAGCCTTTTAGATACGCAGTATTTT
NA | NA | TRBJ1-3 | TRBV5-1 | CASSSGTTGNTIYF | TGCGCCAGCAGCTCGGGGACAACTGGAAACACCATATATTTT
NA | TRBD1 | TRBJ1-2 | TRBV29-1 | CSAWTGGADGYTF | TGCAGCGCCTGGACAGGGGGCGCGGATGGCTACACCTTC
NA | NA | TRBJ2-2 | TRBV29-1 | CSGRRSNTGELFF | TGCAGCGGGCGGAGGTCGAACACCGGGGAGCTGTTTTTT
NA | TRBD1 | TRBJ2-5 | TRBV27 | CASSLGGAETQYF | TGTGCCAGCAGCCTAGGGGGCGCGGAGACCCAGTACTTC
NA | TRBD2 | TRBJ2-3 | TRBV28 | CASSFSGRAADTQYF | TGTGCCAGCAGTTTCAGCGGGAGGGCAGCAGATACGCAGTATTTT
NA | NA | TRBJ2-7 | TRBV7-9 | CASSLAIGGHEQYF | TGTGCCAGCAGCTTAGCGATCGGGGGACACGAGCAGTACTTC
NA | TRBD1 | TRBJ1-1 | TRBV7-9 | CASSPGDRGRLNTEAFF | TGTGCCAGCAGCCCCGGGGACAGGGGGCGTTTGAACACTGAAGCTTTCTTT
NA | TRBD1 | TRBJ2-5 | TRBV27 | CASSSRTGYQETQYF | TGTGCCAGCAGTTCGAGGACAGGGTACCAAGAGACCCAGTACTTC
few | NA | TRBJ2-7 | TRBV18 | CASSQRDTSYEQYF | TGTGCCAGCTCGCAAAGGGACACCTCCTACGAGCAGTACTTC
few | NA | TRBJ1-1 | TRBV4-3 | CASRHYSTENTEAFF | TGCGCCAGCAGACACTATTCGACAGAGAACACTGAAGCTTTCTTT
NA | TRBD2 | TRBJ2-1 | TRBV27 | CASGGRGLGSYNEQFF | TGTGCCAGCGGCGGGAGGGGTCTGGGTAGCTACAATGAGCAGTTCTTC
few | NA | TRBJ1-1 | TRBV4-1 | CASRHISGKAEAFF | TGCGCCAGCAGACACATTTCGGGGAAGGCTGAAGCTTTCTTT
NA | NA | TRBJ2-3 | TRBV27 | CASGVPGADTQYF | TGTGCCAGCGGGGTGCCAGGGGCAGATACGCAGTATTTT
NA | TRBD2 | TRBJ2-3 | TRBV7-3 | CASSSLAGGGTDTQYF | TGTGCCAGCAGCTCCTTAGCGGGAGGAGGCACAGATACGCAGTATTTT
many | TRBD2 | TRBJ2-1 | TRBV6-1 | CASSEASGGANEQFF | TGTGCCAGCAGTGAAGCTAGCGGGGGGGCCAATGAGCAGTTCTTC
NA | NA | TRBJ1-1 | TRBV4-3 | CASSQEGVNTEAFF | TGCGCCAGCAGCCAAGAAGGGGTGAACACTGAAGCTTTCTTT
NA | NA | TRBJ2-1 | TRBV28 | CASTSSRSYNEQFF | TGTGCCAGCACCTCCAGTCGATCCTACAATGAGCAGTTCTTC
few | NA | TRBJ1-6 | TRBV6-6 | CASSPRGPLHF | TGTGCCAGCAGTCCACGGGGACCCCTCCACTTT
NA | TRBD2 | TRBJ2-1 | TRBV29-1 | CSVERLAGYNEQFF | TGCAGCGTTGAGAGACTAGCGGGATACAATGAGCAGTTCTTC
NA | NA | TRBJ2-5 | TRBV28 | CASTLPHRGLETQYF | TGTGCCAGCACCCTACCTCACCGGGGGTTAGAGACCCAGTACTTC
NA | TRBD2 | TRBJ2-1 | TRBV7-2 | CASTRLAGGDEQFF | TGTGCCAGCACCCGACTAGCGGGTGGGGATGAGCAGTTCTTC
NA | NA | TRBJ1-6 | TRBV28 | CASSLVPLGDSPLHF | TGTGCCAGCAGTTTGGTTCCGCTCGGGGATTCACCCCTCCACTTT
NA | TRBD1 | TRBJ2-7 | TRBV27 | CASSNRDRGRNEQYF | TGTGCCAGCAGTAACCGGGACAGGGGGCGCAACGAGCAGTACTTC
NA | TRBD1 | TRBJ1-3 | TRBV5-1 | CASSDLRQGGNTIYF | TGCGCCAGCAGCGACCTAAGACAGGGAGGAAACACCATATATTTT
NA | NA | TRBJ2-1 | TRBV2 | CASKARFSGEQFF | TGTGCCAGCAAAGCCCGGTTCTCTGGTGAGCAGTTCTTC
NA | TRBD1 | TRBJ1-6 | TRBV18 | CASSLSGQGVKSPLHF | TGTGCCAGCTCACTCTCGGGACAGGGGGTGAAGTCACCCCTCCACTTT
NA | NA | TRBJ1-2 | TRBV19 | CASSIPNRDPYGYTF | TGTGCCAGTAGTATCCCAAACAGGGACCCCTATGGCTACACCTTC
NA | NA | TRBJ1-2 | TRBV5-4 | CASSINSGSYGYTF | TGTGCCAGCAGCATAAACTCCGGGTCCTATGGCTACACCTTC
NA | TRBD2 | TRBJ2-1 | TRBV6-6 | CASSLTREGPEQFF | TGTGCCAGCAGCCTTACCCGGGAGGGCCCTGAGCAGTTCTTC
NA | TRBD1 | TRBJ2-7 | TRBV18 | CASSPAGQGKSEQYF | TGTGCCAGCTCACCAGCGGGACAGGGGAAATCCGAGCAGTACTTC
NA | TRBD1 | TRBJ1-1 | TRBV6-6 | CASSGGQGPTEAFF | TGTGCCAGCAGTGGAGGACAGGGGCCCACTGAAGCTTTCTTT
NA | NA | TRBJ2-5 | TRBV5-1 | CASSLAGFTETQYF | TGCGCCAGCAGCTTGGCGGGGTTTACGGAGACCCAGTACTTC
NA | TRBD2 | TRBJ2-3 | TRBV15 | CATSRVGGTDTQYF | TGTGCCACCAGCAGGGTGGGGGGGACAGATACGCAGTATTTT
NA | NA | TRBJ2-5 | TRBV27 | CASSARTEKETQYF | TGTGCCAGCAGCGCCAGGACTGAGAAAGAGACCCAGTACTTC
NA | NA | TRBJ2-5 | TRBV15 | CATSRTGEVLETQYF | TGTGCCACCAGCAGAACAGGGGAGGTGTTGGAGACCCAGTACTTC
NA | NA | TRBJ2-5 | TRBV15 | CATSRLGQTQETQYF | TGTGCCACCAGCAGACTTGGACAGACCCAAGAGACCCAGTACTTC
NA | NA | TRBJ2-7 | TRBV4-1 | CASSQEISTISYEQYF | TGCGCCAGCAGCCAAGAAATATCCACAATTTCCTACGAGCAGTACTTC
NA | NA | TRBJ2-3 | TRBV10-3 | CAISVTGSSTDTQYF | TGTGCCATCAGTGTGACGGGATCTAGCACAGATACGCAGTATTTT
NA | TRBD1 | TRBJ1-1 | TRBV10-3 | CAIRGGQGSPQNTEAFF | TGTGCCATCAGGGGGGGACAGGGTTCCCCGCAGAACACTGAAGCTTTCTTT
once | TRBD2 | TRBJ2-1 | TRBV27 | CASYGAGLAGNEQFF | TGTGCCAGCTACGGGGCGGGACTAGCGGGGAATGAGCAGTTCTTC
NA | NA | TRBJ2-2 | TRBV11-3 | CASSLQDPASGELFF | TGTGCCAGCAGCCTACAGGACCCAGCGTCCGGGGAGCTGTTTTTT
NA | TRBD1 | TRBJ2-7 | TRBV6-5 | CASSYGDRTYEQYF | TGTGCCAGCAGTTACGGGGACAGAACCTACGAGCAGTACTTC
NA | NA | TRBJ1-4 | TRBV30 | CACFGRRTNEKLFF | TGTGCCTGTTTTGGGCGTAGAACTAATGAAAAACTGTTTTTT
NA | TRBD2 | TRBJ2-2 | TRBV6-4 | CASSEREYGELFF | TGTGCCAGCAGTGAGCGGGAGTACGGGGAGCTGTTTTTT
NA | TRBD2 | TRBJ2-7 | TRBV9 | CASSATSRSSYEQYF | TGTGCCAGCAGTGCGACTAGCAGGAGCTCCTACGAGCAGTACTTC
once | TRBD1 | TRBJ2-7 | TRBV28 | CASSLLTGAYEQYF | TGTGCCAGCAGCCTACTGACAGGGGCCTACGAGCAGTACTTC
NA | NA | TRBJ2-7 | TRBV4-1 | CASSQDKSSGSYEQYF | TGCGCCAGCAGCCAAGATAAGTCGAGCGGCTCCTACGAGCAGTACTTC
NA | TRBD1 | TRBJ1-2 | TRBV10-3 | CAISESTGDGYTF | TGTGCCATCAGTGAGTCCACAGGGGATGGCTACACCTTC
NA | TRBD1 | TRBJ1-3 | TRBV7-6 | CASSRFQGEGNTIYF | TGTGCCAGCAGTCGGTTCCAGGGGGAGGGAAACACCATATATTTT
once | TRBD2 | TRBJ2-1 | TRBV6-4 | CASSLRGTGGAEQFF | TGTGCCAGCAGTCTAAGAGGTACGGGGGGAGCTGAGCAGTTCTTC
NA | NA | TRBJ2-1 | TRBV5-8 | CASSSGVSYNEQFF | TGTGCCAGCAGCTCAGGGGTATCCTACAATGAGCAGTTCTTC
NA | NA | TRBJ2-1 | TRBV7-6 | CASSLAAGASYNEQFF | TGTGCCAGCAGCTTAGCGGCGGGGGCCTCCTACAATGAGCAGTTCTTC
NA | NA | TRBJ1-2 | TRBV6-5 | CASSSDYGHTF | TGTGCCAGCAGTTCCGACTATGGCCACACCTTC
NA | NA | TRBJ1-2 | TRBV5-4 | CASSLAGADGYTF | TGTGCCAGCAGCTTGGCAGGGGCGGATGGCTACACCTTC